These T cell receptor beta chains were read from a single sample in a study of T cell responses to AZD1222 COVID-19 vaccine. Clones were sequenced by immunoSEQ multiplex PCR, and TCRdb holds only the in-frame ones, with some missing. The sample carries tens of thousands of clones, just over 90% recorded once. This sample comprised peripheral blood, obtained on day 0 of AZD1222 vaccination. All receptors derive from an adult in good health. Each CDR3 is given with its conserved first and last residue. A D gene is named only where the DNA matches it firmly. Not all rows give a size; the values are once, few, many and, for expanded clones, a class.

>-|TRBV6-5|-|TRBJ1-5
TGTGCCAGCAGTTCGTGGCAGGGCAATCAGCCCCAGCATTTT
CASSSWQGNQPQHF
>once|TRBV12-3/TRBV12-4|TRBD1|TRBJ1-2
TGTGCCAGCAGAATCAGGCAGGGGGACGGCTACACCTTC
CASRIRQGDGYTF
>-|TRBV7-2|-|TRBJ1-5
TGTGCCAGCAGCCGGGACTCTAGCAATCAGCCCCAGCATTTT
CASSRDSSNQPQHF
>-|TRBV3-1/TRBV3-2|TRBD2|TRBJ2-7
TGTGCCAGCAGGGTGACTAGCGGGGGGCACACCTACGAGCAGTACTTC
CASRVTSGGHTYEQYF
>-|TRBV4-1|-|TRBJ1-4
TGCGCCAGCAGCCAATTACATAACAGGGCTGATGAAAAACTGTTTTTT
CASSQLHNRADEKLFF
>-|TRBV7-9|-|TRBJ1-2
TGTGCCAGCAGCTCGGACAGTCGCTATCGCTACACCTTC
CASSSDSRYRYTF
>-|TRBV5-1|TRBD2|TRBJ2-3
TGCGCCAGCAGCTCACCGGGACTACCTCCCACAGATACGCAGTATTTT
CASSSPGLPPTDTQYF
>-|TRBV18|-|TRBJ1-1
TGTGCCAGCTCACCCGATCTCGTCAGAAAAATCACTGAAGCTTTCTTT
CASSPDLVRKITEAFF
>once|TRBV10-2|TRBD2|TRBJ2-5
TGCGCCAGCATTCGGACTAGCGGGTTAGGAGAGACCCAGTACTTC
CASIRTSGLGETQYF
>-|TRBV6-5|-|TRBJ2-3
TGTGCCAGCAGTTACTCGAACTACCGCACAGATACGCAGTATTTT
CASSYSNYRTDTQYF
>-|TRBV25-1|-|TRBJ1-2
TGTGCCAGCAGGGGGATACAGGGCTACACCTTC
CASRGIQGYTF
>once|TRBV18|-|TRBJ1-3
TGTGCCAGCTCATCCCCCGGGGGAAACACCATATATTTT
CASSSPGGNTIYF
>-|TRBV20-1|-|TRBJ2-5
TGCAGTGCAAGTAAGGAGGAGACCCAGTACTTC
CSASKEETQYF
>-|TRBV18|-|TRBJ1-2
TGTGCCAGCTCACCACGGGACGGGGCCCTCGATGGCTACACCTTC
CASSPRDGALDGYTF
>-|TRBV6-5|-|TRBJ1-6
TGTGCCAGCAGTTACGACAGGCCCACCTATAATTCACCCCTCCACTTT
CASSYDRPTYNSPLHF
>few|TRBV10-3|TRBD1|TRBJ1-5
TGTGCCATCAGTGAGTCAGGCCAGGGGGCCCAGCCCCAGCATTTT
CAISESGQGAQPQHF
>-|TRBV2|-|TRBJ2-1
TGTGCCAGCAGCGCACAGGGCTACAATGAGCAGTTCTTC
CASSAQGYNEQFF
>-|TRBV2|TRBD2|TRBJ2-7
TGTGCCAGCAGTAGGGAGGGTCACGAGCAGTACTTC
CASSREGHEQYF
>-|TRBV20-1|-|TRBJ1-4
TGTACCTTCTGGAGCAATGAAAAACTGTTTTTT
CTFWSNEKLFF
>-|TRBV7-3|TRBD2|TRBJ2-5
TGTGCCAGCAGCTTAGCTAGCGGGGGCCCAGAGACCCAGTACTTC
CASSLASGGPETQYF
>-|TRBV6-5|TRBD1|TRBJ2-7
TGTGCCAGCAATAGACAGGGTATCGACTACGAGCAGTACTTC
CASNRQGIDYEQYF
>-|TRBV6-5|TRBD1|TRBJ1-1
TGTGCCAGCACCATGGACAGGGCAGACACTGAAGCTTTCTTT
CASTMDRADTEAFF
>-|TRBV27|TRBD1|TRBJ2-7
TGTGCCAGCAGTAAGGGACAGGGGACCTTAGAGCAGTACTTC
CASSKGQGTLEQYF
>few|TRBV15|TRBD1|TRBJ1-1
TGTGCCACCAGCACCCGGACAGGACTTGAAGCTTTCTTT
CATSTRTGLEAFF
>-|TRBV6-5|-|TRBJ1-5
TGTGCCAGCAGTCCCAACCAAGATTCCCCGACCCAGCATTTT
CASSPNQDSPTQHF
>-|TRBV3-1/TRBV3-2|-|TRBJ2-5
TGTGCCAGCAGACCGACTGGGCCAGAGACCCAGTACTTC
CASRPTGPETQYF
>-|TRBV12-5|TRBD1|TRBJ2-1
TGTGCTAGTGGTTTGGGACAGGGTTGGGATGAGCAGTTCTTC
CASGLGQGWDEQFF